This T cell receptor beta chain was sequenced during a study of T-cell memory formation after mild COVID-19. TCRdb fed the 5' RACE reads into MiXCR, producing one record per CDR3 protein. This sample carries 450,000 to 650,000 distinct CDR3 sequences, over 15% of them seen once, and the ten largest clones take 12%. Trimming removed 1 base from V and 2 bases from J; junction bases left unmatched: 7. Germline-derived CDR1 and CDR2 are SEHNR and FQNEAQ (reference sequence). CDR3 length: 16 residues. The TCR sequence derives from an adult woman who had mild COVID-19 (a few samples of this study predate the infection). Cell type and time point are not known. The chain uses TRBV7-9 and TRBJ2-7; 8 positions agree with TRBD1. The source material was PBMCs or a T cell subset sorted from them (not recorded which). CDR3 sequence reads: CASSLDFGTGAYEQYF. CDR3 DNA: TGTGCCAGCAGCTTAGATTTCGGGACAGGTGCCTACGAGCAGTACTTC.